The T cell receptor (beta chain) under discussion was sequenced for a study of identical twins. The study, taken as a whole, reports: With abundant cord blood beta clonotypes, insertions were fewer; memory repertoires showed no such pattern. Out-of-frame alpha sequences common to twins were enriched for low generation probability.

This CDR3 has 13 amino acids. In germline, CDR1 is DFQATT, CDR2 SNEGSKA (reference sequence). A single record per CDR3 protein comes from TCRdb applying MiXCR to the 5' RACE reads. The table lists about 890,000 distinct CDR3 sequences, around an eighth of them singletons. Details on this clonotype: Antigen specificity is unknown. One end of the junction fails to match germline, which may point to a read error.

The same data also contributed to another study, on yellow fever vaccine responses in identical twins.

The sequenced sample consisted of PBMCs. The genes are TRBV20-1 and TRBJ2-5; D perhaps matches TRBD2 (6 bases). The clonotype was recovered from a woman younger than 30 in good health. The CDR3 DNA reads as TGCCGTGCTTCGGTGGGAGGTTCAGAGACCCAGTACTTC. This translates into CRASVGGSETQYF.